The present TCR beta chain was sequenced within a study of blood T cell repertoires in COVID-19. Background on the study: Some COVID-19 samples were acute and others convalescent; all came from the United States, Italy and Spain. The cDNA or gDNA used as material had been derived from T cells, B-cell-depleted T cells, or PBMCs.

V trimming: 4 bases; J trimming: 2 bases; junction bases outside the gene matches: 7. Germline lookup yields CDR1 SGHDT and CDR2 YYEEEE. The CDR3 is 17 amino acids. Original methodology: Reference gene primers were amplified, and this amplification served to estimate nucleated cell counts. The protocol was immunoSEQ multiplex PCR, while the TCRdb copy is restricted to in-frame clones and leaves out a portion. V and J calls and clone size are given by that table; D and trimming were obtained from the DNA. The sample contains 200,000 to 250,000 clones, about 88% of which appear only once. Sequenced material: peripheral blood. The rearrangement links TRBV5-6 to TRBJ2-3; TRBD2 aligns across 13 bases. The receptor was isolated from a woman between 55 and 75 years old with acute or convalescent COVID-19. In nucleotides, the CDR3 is TGTGCCAGCAGCCTCCTTACTAGCGGGGGGGACACAGATACGCAGTATTTT. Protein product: CASSLLTSGGDTDTQYF.